These 16 T cell receptor beta chains came from one sample sequenced in a study of blood T cell repertoires in COVID-19. Clones were sequenced by immunoSEQ multiplex PCR, and TCRdb holds only the in-frame ones, with some missing. This table has over 100,000 clones, around nine tenths appearing once. Sample: peripheral blood. The receptor source for this set is a woman aged 70-85 years with COVID-19, enrolled during active disease.

The chain links TRBV6-2 or TRBV6-3 to TRBJ2-7, with TRBD1 matching 9 bases. The CDR3 covers 17 residues. Trimming at V came to 2 bases and at J to 7 bases, leaving 15 bases not matched to a gene. The germline V gene encodes CDR1 MNHEY and CDR2 SVGEGT. The CDR3 spells CASSYPMDRGLRREQYF. CDR3 nucleotides: TGTGCCAGCAGTTACCCAATGGACAGGGGTTTAAGGCGGGAGCAGTACTTC.

This clone has just one count. In DNA form, the CDR3 reads TGTGCCAGTAGTACTGGACAGATTTCGGGCAATCAGCCCCAGCATTTT. Translating gives CASSTGQISGNQPQHF. The chain carries TRBV19 and TRBJ1-5; perhaps TRBD1 as D (6 bases). The CDR3 covers 16 residues. CDR1 LNHDA and CDR2 SQIVND come from the germline V gene (reference sequence). V lost 4 bases and J lost 2, with 15 bases in between.

Only a few counts were recorded for this clone. V gene TRBV5-5 combines with J gene TRBJ1-1; 8 positions agree with TRBD1. V lost 4 bases and J lost 8; bases outside the gene matches: 22. The germline CDR1 and CDR2 sequences are SGHKS and YYEKEE (reference sequence). The CDR3 runs 18 residues. The CDR3 sequence: CASSPQISRRTGLLEAFF. The CDR3 coding sequence is TGTGCCAGCAGCCCGCAAATTTCTCGGAGGACAGGGCTTTTAGAAGCTTTCTTT.

V is TRBV5-4 and J is TRBJ2-5; maybe TRBD1 (7 bases). The CDR3 has 14 amino acids. V lost 2 bases, J lost 5 bases, and 13 bases lay in between. In germline, CDR1 is SGHNT, CDR2 YYREEE (reference sequence). CDR3 loop: CASSFQGGRETQYF. The CDR3 nucleotides are TGTGCCAGCAGCTTCCAGGGGGGCCGGGAGACCCAGTACTTC.

The chain couples TRBV5-1 to TRBJ2-5; perhaps TRBD2 as D (6 bases). V dropped 5 bases and J dropped 2 bases, with 13 bases sitting between them. Germline V gives CDR1 SGHRS, CDR2 YFSETQ. This CDR3 is built from 14 residues. CDR3 DNA sequence: TGCGCCAGCAGGGAGTATGGGGGGCAAGAGACCCAGTACTTC. This gives the protein CASREYGGQETQYF.

The chain uses TRBV28 and TRBJ1-2; 8 bases agree with TRBD1. Germline assignment: CDR1 MDHEN and CDR2 SYDVKM. The junction had 2 bases not matched to a gene; V was cut back by 0 bases and J by 2 bases. CDR3 size: 15 residues. CDR3 nucleotides: TGTGCCAGCAGTTTATGGGGACAGGAGAACTATGGCTACACCTTC. This gives the protein CASSLWGQENYGYTF.

V usage is TRBV18 and J usage is TRBJ2-2, with TRBD1 matching over 8 bases. The CDR3 runs 17 residues. Trimming took 2 bases from V and 5 from J; bases not matched to a gene: 10. CDR1 is KGHSH, CDR2 LQKENI, per germline. CDR3: CASSPAGRTGPTGELFF. The CDR3 bases are TGTGCCAGCTCACCAGCGGGGCGGACAGGGCCGACCGGGGAGCTGTTTTTT.

This clone was seen a single time. The chain joins TRBV5-5 to TRBJ1-5; 9 nucleotides agree with TRBD1. CDR3 length: 16 amino acids. J gave up 4 bases and V 4 bases, and 9 bases lay outside the gene matches. The V gene's germline CDR1 is SGHKS and CDR2 YYEKEE (reference sequence). The CDR3 DNA reads TGTGCCAGCAGCGGCGGGACAGGGCTAAGGAATCAGCCCCAGCATTTT. It is translated as CASSGGTGLRNQPQHF.

The chain has TRBV18 and TRBJ2-2; the D is unclear. CDR3 length equals 15 residues. The germline V and J ends were trimmed by 2 bases and 1 base, with 8 bases remaining between them. CDR1 and CDR2 from the germline V gene are KGHSH and LQKENI. The CDR3 here is CASSPNQENTGELFF. The CDR3 DNA reads as TGTGCCAGCTCACCAAACCAGGAGAACACCGGGGAGCTGTTTTTT.

This rearrangement joins TRBV5-1 to TRBJ1-6; D might be TRBD1 (6 bases). Trimming took off 4 bases at V and 0 bases at J, with 11 bases between the two ends. Germline V CDR1 and CDR2: SGHRS, YFSETQ. This CDR3 is 16 amino acids long. In DNA, the CDR3 is TGCGCCAGCAGCACAGGACAGAGCTCCTATAATTCACCCCTCCACTTT. This sequence encodes CASSTGQSSYNSPLHF. Drawing the rest from reference TRBV5-1 and TRBJ1-6, the complete variable domain is KAGVTQTPRYLIKTRGQQVTLSCSPISGHRSVSWYQQTPGQGLQFLFEYFSETQRNKGNFPGRFSGRQFSNSRSEMNVSTLELGDSALYLCASSTGQSSYNSPLHFGNGTRLTVT.

This clone was seen a handful of times. The gene calls are TRBV7-2 and TRBJ1-2; TRBD1 aligns across 7 bases. The CDR3 runs 17 residues. V trimming: 5 bases; J trimming: 1 base; junction bases outside the gene matches: 13. The germline V gene has CDR1 SGHTA and CDR2 FQGNSA. The CDR3 nucleotides read TGTGCCAGCAGCCCGAGCGAGGACAGGACACTTAACTATGGCTACACCTTC. Translation: CASSPSEDRTLNYGYTF.

This sequence joins TRBV2 and TRBJ2-1, with D possibly being TRBD2 (6 bases). The CDR3 totals 14 residues. Germline V gene data show CDR1 as SNHLY and CDR2 as FYNNEI. V was clipped by 7 bases and J by 6 bases, with 16 bases between them. The CDR3 loop reads CASIFLQEGNEQFF. The CDR3 coding sequence is TGTGCCAGCATATTCCTTCAGGAGGGCAATGAGCAGTTCTTC.

The V call is TRBV28, the J call TRBJ1-6, with 7 bases matching TRBD1. J lost 9 bases, V lost 10 bases, and 3 bases had no gene match. Looked up from germline, CDR1 is MDHEN and CDR2 is SYDVKM. The CDR3 runs to 11 residues. CDR3 DNA: TGTGCCACACAGGGGAGTTCACCCCTCCACTTT. Its translation is CATQGSSPLHF. The complete variable domain, with remaining parts taken from reference TRBV28 and TRBJ1-6, reads DVKVTQSSRYLVKRTGEKVFLECVQDMDHENMFWYRQDPGLGLRLIYFSYDVKMKEKGDIPEGYSVSREKKERFSLILESASTNQTSMYLCATQGSSPLHFGNGTRLTVT.

This clone was seen ten or more times. This sequence joins TRBV14 and TRBJ1-2, with 7 nucleotides matching TRBD1. V lost 2 bases and J lost 6; bases outside the gene matches: 6. The CDR3 has 14 amino acids. CDR1 and CDR2 from the germline V gene are SGHDN and FVKESK. The chain's CDR3 is CASSQSPTGHGYTF. The DNA for the CDR3 is TGTGCCAGCAGCCAAAGCCCGACAGGGCATGGCTACACCTTC.

V gene TRBV7-2 combines with J gene TRBJ1-5, with 8 bases fitting TRBD1. Germline CDR1 is SGHTA and CDR2 is FQGNSA. The V gene end was trimmed by 4 bases and the J gene end by 4 bases; junction bases not matched to a gene: 6. The CDR3 has 15 residues. The CDR3 loop is CASSYRTGNNQPQHF. The CDR3 DNA follows: TGTGCCAGCAGCTACCGGACAGGGAATAATCAGCCCCAGCATTTT.

V usage is TRBV2 and J usage is TRBJ2-6; TRBD2 is a possible D gene (6 bases). Germline V gene lookup returns CDR1 SNHLY and CDR2 FYNNEI. This CDR3 comprises 16 residues. V gave up 7 bases and J gave up 1 base, with 14 bases separating them. The CDR3 reads CASTRDSRSGANVLTF. The CDR3 DNA sequence: TGTGCCAGCACCCGGGACTCCCGTTCTGGGGCCAACGTCCTGACTTTC.